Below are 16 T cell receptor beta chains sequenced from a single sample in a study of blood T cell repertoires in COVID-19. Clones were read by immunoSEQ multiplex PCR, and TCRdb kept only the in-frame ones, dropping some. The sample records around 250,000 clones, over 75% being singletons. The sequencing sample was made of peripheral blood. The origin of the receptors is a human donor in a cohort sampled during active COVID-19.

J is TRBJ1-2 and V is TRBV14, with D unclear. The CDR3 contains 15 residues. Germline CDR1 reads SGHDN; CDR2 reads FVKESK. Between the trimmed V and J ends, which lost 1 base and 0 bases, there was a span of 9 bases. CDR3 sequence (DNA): TGTGCCAGCAGCCAAGTGTCGCGGCCTAACTATGGCTACACCTTC. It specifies CASSQVSRPNYGYTF. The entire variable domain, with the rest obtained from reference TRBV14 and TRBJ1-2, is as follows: EAGVTQFPSHSVIEKGQTVTLRCDPISGHDNLYWYRRVMGKEIKFLLHFVKESKQDESGMPNNRFLAERTGGTYSTLKVQPAELEDSGVYFCASSQVSRPNYGYTFGSGTRLTVV.

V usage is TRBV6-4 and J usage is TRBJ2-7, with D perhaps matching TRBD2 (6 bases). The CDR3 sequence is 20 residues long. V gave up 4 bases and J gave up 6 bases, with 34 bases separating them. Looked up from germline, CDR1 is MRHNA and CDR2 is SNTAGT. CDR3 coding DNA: TGTGCCAGCAGTGGGACCCCTTCCGCGGGACCGACCATTGGGGTGGGCGAGCAGTACTTC. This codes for CASSGTPSAGPTIGVGEQYF.

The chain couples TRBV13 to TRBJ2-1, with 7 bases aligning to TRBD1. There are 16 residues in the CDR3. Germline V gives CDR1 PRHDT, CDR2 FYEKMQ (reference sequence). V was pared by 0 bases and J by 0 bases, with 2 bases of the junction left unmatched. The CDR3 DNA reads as TGTGCCAGCAGCTTAGGGGGACAGTTCTCCTACAATGAGCAGTTCTTC. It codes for CASSLGGQFSYNEQFF.

CDR3 in amino acids: CASSRQSDRVGYEQYF. CDR3 DNA: TGTGCCAGCAGCAGGCAATCTGACAGGGTCGGTTACGAGCAGTACTTC. The chain combines TRBV9 with TRBJ2-7, with TRBD1 matching over 7 bases. The V gene's germline CDR1 is SGDLS and CDR2 YYNGEE. The CDR3 runs to 16 residues. V lost 4 bases, J lost 4 bases, and 14 bases stayed unmatched.

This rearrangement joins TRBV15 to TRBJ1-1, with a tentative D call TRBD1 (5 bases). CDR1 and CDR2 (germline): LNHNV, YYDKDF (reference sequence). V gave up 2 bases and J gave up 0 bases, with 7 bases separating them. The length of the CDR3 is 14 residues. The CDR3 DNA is TGTGCCACCAGCAGAAGACAGATGAACACTGAAGCTTTCTTT. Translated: CATSRRQMNTEAFF.

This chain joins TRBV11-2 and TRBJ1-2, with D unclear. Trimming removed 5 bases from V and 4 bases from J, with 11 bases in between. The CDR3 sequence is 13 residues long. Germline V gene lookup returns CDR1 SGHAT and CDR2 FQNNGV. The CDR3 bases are TGTGCCAGCAGCCTCCCCGACACCTATGGCTACACCTTC. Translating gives CASSLPDTYGYTF.

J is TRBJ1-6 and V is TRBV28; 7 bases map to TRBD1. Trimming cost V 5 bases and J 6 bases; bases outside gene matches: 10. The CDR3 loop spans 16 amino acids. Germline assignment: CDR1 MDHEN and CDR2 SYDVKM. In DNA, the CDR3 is TGTGCCAGCAGTCCAACTCAGGGGGACGGTAATTCACCCCTCCACTTT. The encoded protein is CASSPTQGDGNSPLHF. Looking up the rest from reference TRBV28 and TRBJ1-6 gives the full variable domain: DVKVTQSSRYLVKRTGEKVFLECVQDMDHENMFWYRQDPGLGLRLIYFSYDVKMKEKGDIPEGYSVSREKKERFSLILESASTNQTSMYLCASSPTQGDGNSPLHFGNGTRLTVT.

The CDR3 DNA sequence: TGCGCCAGCAGCCCTCTGACGGGGGCCTACGAGCAGTACTTC. Translating it yields CASSPLTGAYEQYF. The chain has TRBV5-1 and TRBJ2-7, with TRBD2 as a possible D gene (6 bases). V lost 4 bases and J 2 bases, leaving 13 bases between the germline ends. This CDR3 comprises 14 residues. Looked up from germline, CDR1 is SGHRS and CDR2 is YFSETQ.

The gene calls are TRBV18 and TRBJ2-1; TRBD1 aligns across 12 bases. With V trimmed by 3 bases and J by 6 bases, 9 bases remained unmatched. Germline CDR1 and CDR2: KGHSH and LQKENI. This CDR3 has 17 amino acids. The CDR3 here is CASSPGQGAPRGNEQFF. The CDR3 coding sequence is TGTGCCAGCTCACCGGGACAGGGGGCGCCGAGGGGCAATGAGCAGTTCTTC.

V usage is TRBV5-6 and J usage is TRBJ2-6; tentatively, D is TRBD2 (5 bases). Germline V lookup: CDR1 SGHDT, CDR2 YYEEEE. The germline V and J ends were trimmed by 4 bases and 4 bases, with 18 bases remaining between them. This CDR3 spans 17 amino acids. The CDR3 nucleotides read TGTGCCAGCAGCCGCCCGGGCTTGGAGGCCGGGGCCAACGTCCTGACTTTC. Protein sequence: CASSRPGLEAGANVLTF.

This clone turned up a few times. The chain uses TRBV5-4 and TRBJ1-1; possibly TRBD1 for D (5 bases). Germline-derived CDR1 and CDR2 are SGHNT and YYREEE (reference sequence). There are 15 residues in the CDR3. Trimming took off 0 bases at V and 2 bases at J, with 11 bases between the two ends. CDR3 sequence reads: CASSLGGVSNTEAFF. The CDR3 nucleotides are TGTGCCAGCAGCTTGGGGGGCGTATCTAACACTGAAGCTTTCTTT.

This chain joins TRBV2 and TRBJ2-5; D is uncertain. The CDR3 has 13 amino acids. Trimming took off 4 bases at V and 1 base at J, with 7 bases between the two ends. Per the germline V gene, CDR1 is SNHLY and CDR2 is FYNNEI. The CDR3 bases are TGTGCCAGCAGTGGGTCAGGCCAAGAGACCCAGTACTTC. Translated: CASSGSGQETQYF.

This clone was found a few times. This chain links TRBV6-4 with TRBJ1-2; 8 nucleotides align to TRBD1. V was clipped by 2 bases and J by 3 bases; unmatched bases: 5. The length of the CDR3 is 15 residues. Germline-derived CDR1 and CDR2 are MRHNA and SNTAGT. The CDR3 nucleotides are TGTGCCAGCAGTGACGAGGCAGGGGGCGACTATGGCTACACCTTC. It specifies CASSDEAGGDYGYTF.

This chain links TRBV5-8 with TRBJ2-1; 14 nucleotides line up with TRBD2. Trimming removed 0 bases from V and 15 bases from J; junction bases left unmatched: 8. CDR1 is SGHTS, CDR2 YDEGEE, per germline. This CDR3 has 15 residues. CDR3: CASSLEWTSGRPRFF. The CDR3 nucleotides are TGTGCCAGCAGCTTGGAATGGACTAGCGGGAGGCCGAGGTTCTTC.

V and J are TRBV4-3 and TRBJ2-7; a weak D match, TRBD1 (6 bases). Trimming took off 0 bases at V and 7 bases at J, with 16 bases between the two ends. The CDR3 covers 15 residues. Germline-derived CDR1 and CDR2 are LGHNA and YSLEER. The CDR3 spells CASSQDFQGTEEQYF. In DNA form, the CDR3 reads TGCGCCAGCAGCCAAGATTTTCAGGGGACGGAAGAGCAGTACTTC.

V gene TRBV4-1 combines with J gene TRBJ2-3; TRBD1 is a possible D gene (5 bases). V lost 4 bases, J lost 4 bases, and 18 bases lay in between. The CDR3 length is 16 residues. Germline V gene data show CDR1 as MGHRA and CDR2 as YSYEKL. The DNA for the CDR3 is TGCGCCAGCAGCCCCCAAAGACCAGGGCCCGCAGATACGCAGTATTTT. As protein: CASSPQRPGPADTQYF.